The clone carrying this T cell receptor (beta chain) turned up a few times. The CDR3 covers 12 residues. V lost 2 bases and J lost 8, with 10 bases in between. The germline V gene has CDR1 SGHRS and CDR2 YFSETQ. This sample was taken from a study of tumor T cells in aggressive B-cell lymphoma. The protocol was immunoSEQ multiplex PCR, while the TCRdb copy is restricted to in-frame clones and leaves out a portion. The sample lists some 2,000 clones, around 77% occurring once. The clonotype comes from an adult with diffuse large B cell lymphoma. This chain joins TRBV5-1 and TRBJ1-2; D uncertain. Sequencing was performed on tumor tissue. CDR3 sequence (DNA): TGCGCCAGCAGCTTCATTGCGGGAGGCTACACCTTC. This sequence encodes CASSFIAGGYTF.